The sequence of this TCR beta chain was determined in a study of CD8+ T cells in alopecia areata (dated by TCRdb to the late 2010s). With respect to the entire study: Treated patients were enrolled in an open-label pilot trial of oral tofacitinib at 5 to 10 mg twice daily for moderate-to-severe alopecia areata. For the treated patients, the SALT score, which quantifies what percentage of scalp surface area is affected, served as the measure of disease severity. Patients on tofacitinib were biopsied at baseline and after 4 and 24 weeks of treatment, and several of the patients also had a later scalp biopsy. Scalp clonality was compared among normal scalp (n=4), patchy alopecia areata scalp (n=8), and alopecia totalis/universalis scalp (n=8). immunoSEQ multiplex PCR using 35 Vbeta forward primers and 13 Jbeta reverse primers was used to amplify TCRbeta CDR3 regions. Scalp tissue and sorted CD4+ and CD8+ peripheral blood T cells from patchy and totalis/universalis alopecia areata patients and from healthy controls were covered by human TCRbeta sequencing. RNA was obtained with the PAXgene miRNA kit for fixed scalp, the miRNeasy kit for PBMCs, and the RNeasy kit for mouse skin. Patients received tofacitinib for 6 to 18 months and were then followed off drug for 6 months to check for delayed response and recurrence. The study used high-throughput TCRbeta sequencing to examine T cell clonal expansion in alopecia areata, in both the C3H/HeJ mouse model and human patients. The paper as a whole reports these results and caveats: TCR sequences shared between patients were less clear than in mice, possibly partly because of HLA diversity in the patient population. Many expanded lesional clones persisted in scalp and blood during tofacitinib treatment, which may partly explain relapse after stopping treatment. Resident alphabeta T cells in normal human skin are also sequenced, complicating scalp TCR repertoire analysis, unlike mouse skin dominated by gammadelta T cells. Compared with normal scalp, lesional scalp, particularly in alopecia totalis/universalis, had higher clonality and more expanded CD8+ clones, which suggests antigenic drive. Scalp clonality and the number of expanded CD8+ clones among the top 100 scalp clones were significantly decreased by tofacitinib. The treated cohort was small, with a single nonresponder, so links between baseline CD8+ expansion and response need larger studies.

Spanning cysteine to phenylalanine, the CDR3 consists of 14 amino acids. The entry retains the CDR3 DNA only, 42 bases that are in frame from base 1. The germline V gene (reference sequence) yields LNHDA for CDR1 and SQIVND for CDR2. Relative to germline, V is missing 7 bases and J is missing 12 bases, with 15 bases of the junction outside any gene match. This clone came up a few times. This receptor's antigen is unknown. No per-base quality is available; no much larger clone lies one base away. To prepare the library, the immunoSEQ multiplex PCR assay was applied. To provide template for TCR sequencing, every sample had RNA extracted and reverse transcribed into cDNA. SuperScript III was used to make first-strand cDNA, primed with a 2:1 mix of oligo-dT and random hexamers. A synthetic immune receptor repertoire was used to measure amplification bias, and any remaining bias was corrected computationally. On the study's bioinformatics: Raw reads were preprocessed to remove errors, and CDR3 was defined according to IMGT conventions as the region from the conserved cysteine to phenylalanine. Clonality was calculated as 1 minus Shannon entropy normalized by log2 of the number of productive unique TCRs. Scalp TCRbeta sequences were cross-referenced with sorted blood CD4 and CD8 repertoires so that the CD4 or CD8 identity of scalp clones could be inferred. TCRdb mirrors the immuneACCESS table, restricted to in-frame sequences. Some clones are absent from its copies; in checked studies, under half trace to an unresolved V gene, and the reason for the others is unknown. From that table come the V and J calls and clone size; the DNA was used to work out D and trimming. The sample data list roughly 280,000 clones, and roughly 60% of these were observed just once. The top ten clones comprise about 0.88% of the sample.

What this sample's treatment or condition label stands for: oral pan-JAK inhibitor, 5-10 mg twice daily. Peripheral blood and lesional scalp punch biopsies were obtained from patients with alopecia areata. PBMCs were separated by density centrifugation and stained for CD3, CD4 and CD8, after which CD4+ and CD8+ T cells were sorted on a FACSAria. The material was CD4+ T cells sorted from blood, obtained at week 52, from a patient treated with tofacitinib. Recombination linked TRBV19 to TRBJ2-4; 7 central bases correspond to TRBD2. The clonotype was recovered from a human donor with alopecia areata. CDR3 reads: CASTREAGPYTQYF. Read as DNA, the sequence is TGTGCCAGTACTCGGGAGGCGGGACCTTACACTCAGTACTTC.